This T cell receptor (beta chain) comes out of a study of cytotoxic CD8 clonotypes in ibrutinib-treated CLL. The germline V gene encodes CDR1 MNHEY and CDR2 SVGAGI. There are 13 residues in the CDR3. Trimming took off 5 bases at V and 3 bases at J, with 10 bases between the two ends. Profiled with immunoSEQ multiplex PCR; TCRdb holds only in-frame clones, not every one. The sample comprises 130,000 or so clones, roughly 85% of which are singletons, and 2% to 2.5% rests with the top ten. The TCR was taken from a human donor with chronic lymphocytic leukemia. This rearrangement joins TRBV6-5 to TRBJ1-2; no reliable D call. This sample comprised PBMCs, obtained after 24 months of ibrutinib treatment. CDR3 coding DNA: TGTGCCAGCAGTACCGGACGTGACTATGGCTACACCTTC. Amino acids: CASSTGRDYGYTF.